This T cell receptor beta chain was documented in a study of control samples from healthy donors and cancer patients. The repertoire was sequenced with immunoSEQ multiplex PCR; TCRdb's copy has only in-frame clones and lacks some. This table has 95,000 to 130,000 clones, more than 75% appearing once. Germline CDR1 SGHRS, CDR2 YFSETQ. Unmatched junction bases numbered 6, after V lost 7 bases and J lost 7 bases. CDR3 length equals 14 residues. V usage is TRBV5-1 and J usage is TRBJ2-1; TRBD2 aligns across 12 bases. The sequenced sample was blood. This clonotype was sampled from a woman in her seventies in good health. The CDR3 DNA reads TGCGCCAGCGGTTCCCTAGCGGGGGGGAATGAGCAGTTCTTC. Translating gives CASGSLAGGNEQFF.